This paragraph covers one TCR beta chain sequence. The antigen is unknown. In germline, CDR1 is MNHNY, CDR2 SVGAGI (reference sequence). Trimming stripped 0 bases from V and 7 bases from J, with 12 bases between. The CDR3 has 14 amino acids. Generated by immunoSEQ multiplex PCR, the TCRdb table keeps only in-frame clones and is missing some. The repertoire includes roughly 150,000 clones, more than 75% of them detected once, and just over 9% sits in the top ten. This entry belongs to a study of T cell responses to AZD1222 COVID-19 vaccine. General study findings and limits: Spike regions recognized by vaccine-associated CD4 TCRs spanned the protein, led by 160-218 and 743-854.

This TCR derives from an adult who received the AZD1222 COVID-19 vaccine. Sequencing used peripheral blood, obtained 28 days after the second AZD1222 dose. The chain carries TRBV6-6 and TRBJ1-2; TRBD1 might be the D (6 bases). CDR3 protein: CASSYSGGLGGYTF. The CDR3, as DNA: TGTGCCAGCAGTTACTCGGGGGGGCTAGGTGGCTACACCTTC.